Sequencing of this TCR beta chain was carried out in a study of CD8 T cells in ankylosing spondylitis. Looked up from germline, CDR1 is SGHRS and CDR2 is YFSETQ. Trimming took 4 bases from V and 8 from J; bases not matched to a gene: 5. The length of the CDR3 is 14 residues. This clonotype was observed many times. Using its own MiXCR run on the 5' RACE reads, TCRdb lists one record per CDR3 protein. The profile shows 200,000 to 300,000 distinct CDR3 sequences, around 9.1% of them singletons. The rearrangement uses TRBV5-1 and TRBJ1-4; 10 nucleotides agree with TRBD1. The TCR originated in a male donor with ankylosing spondylitis or in good health (not recorded which). The sequencing sample was made of blood, either unsorted or a sorted T cell fraction (not recorded which). In DNA form, the CDR3 reads TGCGCCAGCAGCATGGGACAGGGGATGGAAAAACTGTTTTTT. Translated: CASSMGQGMEKLFF.